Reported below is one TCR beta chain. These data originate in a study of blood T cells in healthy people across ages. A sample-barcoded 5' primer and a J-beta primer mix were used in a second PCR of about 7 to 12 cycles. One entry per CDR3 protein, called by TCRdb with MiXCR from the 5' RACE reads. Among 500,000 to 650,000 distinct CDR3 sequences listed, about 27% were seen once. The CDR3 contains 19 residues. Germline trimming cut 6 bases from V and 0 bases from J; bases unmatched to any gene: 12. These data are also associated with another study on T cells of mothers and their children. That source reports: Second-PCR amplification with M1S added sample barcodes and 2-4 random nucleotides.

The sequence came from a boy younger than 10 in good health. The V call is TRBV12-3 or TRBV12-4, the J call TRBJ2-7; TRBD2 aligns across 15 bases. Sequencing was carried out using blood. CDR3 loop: CASSATGLAGGTPSYEQYF. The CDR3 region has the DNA TGTGCCAGCAGCGCAACGGGACTAGCGGGAGGAACTCCCTCCTACGAGCAGTACTTC.